What follows are 20 T cell receptor beta chains derived from one specimen sequenced in a study of blood T cell repertoires in COVID-19. TCRdb keeps only in-frame clones here, not all; method: immunoSEQ multiplex PCR. Altogether about 150,000 clones are present, 70% to 90% being singletons, with the ten largest covering less than 10%. The source material was peripheral blood. The receptors come from a woman aged 60-75 years with COVID-19, enrolled during active disease.

The V gene is TRBV10-1, the J gene TRBJ1-3, with D unclear. Germline V lookup: CDR1 WNHNN, CDR2 SYGVQD (reference sequence). This CDR3 is 14 amino acids long. V lost 6 bases and J 4 bases, leaving 13 bases between the germline ends. The CDR3 is CASRNILQGNTIYF. Here the CDR3 DNA reads TGCGCCAGCAGAAATATCTTACAGGGAAACACCATATATTTT.

The chain joins TRBV28 to TRBJ1-6; TRBD1 matches 7 bases. The CDR3 is 14 amino acids. V was clipped by 7 bases and J by 10 bases; unmatched bases: 10. Germline CDR1 is MDHEN and CDR2 is SYDVKM. CDR3 in DNA: TGTGCCAGCACCTTGACAGGGACTCGCTCACCCCTCCACTTT. This translates into CASTLTGTRSPLHF.

V gene TRBV30 combines with J gene TRBJ1-2; 7 bases are shared with TRBD1. With 0 bases clipped from V and 3 bases from J, the junction kept 4 bases outside the gene matches. CDR3 length: 14 amino acids. CDR1 and CDR2 (germline): GTSNPN, SVGIG (reference sequence). The CDR3 DNA follows: TGTGCCTGGAGTGTAGAGGGGGCTCACTATGGCTACACCTTC. This codes for CAWSVEGAHYGYTF.

This sequence joins TRBV29-1 and TRBJ1-1, with 10 positions matching TRBD1. This CDR3 region has 13 residues. Germline lookup yields CDR1 SQVTM and CDR2 ANQGSEA. The V and J ends lost 8 bases and 1 base, in that order; junction bases with no gene match: 4. The CDR3 protein is CSTTGGGNTEAFF. The CDR3 DNA reads TGCAGCACGACAGGGGGCGGGAACACTGAAGCTTTCTTT.

The genes are TRBV3-1 (or the pseudogene TRBV3-2) and TRBJ2-1, with TRBD1 as a possible D gene (6 bases). The V gene's germline CDR1 is LGHDT and CDR2 YNNKEL (reference sequence). This CDR3 is built from 13 residues. V lost 7 bases and J lost 0, with 7 bases in between. The CDR3 reads CASKQGSYNEQFF. As DNA, the CDR3 is TGTGCCAGCAAACAGGGCTCCTACAATGAGCAGTTCTTC.

The chain links TRBV10-3 to TRBJ1-2; unclear D gene. This CDR3 is built from 14 residues. The V end lost 2 bases, the J end lost 5 bases, and 12 bases lay between the germline ends. Germline loops: CDR1 ENHRY, CDR2 SYGVKD. The CDR3 bases are TGTGCCATCAGTGAGCTCGCCTTCGGGTATGGCTACACCTTC. This encodes CAISELAFGYGYTF.

The chain joins TRBV5-1 to TRBJ2-1; TRBD1 is a possible D gene (6 bases). The ends were cut back, 4 bases at V and 10 bases at J, with 18 bases in the middle. This CDR3 region has 14 residues. CDR1 and CDR2 from the germline V gene are SGHRS and YFSETQ. This CDR3 is CASSVGTTRGEQFF. For the CDR3, the DNA is TGCGCCAGCAGCGTCGGGACAACCCGGGGCGAGCAGTTCTTC.

This clone was counted only a few times. V usage is TRBV29-1 and J usage is TRBJ2-1; D is unclear. Trimming left V 7 bases short and J 10 bases short, with 11 bases between. Germline CDR1 and CDR2: SQVTM and ANQGSEA. This CDR3 contains 10 residues. The CDR3: CSGGGFEQFF. The CDR3 nucleotides are TGCAGCGGTGGTGGCTTCGAGCAGTTCTTC.

This clone was picked up one time. The genes are TRBV19 and TRBJ2-2; D is undetermined. Trimming cost V 5 bases and J 4 bases, with 8 bases left between them. Germline loops: CDR1 LNHDA, CDR2 SQIVND (reference sequence). The CDR3 consists of 13 residues. CDR3 protein: CASSAAVTGELFF. CDR3 bases: TGTGCCAGTAGTGCGGCAGTCACCGGGGAGCTGTTTTTT.

Regarding this clone: Additional DNA sequences in this sample encode the identical CDR3. This chain joins TRBV30 and TRBJ1-5; D call uncertain. This CDR3 contains 15 residues. Germline CDR1 reads GTSNPN; CDR2 reads SVGIG (reference sequence). The V end lost 1 base, the J end lost 4 bases, and 14 bases lay between the germline ends. In nucleotides, the CDR3 is TGTGCCTGGAGTGGAGGACTCCTCCCTAATCAGCCCCAGCATTTT. Protein product: CAWSGGLLPNQPQHF.

The rearrangement joins TRBV6-6 to TRBJ1-6, with 10 bases matching TRBD1. CDR1 is MNHNY, CDR2 SVGAGI, per germline (reference sequence). Trimming removed 4 bases from V and 7 bases from J; junction bases left unmatched: 7. The CDR3 has 16 amino acids. In DNA form, the CDR3 reads TGTGCCAGCAGTTTTAAACCGGGACAGGGGAATTCACCCCTCCACTTT. Translating it yields CASSFKPGQGNSPLHF.

The chain is built from TRBV19 and TRBJ2-1; the match to TRBD1 covers 8 bases. Germline V gene data show CDR1 as LNHDA and CDR2 as SQIVND (reference sequence). The CDR3 extends over 15 amino acids. The J segment lost 1 base and the V segment lost 2 bases, leaving 1 base of the junction unmatched. The CDR3 DNA reads TGTGCCAGTAGTATAACAGGGGGATCCTACAATGAGCAGTTCTTC. Translation gives CASSITGGSYNEQFF.

This sequence joins TRBV6-2 or TRBV6-3 and TRBJ2-5, with D maybe TRBD1 (5 bases). There are 17 residues in the CDR3. V lost 0 bases and J lost 5, with 19 bases in between. The germline gives CDR1 MNHEY, CDR2 SVGEGT. This chain's CDR3 is CASSYSGQMQGRETQYF. CDR3 coding DNA: TGTGCCAGCAGTTACTCTGGTCAAATGCAGGGAAGGGAGACCCAGTACTTC.

V usage is TRBV6-5 and J usage is TRBJ1-2; no definite D call. CDR3 size: 13 residues. Germline values: CDR1 MNHEY, CDR2 SVGAGI. V shed 2 bases and J shed 12 bases, with 16 bases lying between them. CDR3 bases: TGTGCCAGCAGTTACGGCGCCCTCCGGGAACACACCTTC. Amino acids: CASSYGALREHTF.

The chain uses TRBV10-1 and TRBJ2-5, with D possibly being TRBD1 (6 bases). Germline values: CDR1 WNHNN, CDR2 SYGVQD (reference sequence). V lost 0 bases, J lost 3 bases, and 14 bases lay in between. This CDR3 spans 16 amino acids. The CDR3 DNA is TGCGCCAGCAGTGAGTCAACCGGTACAGGGAAAGAGACCCAGTACTTC. Translated: CASSESTGTGKETQYF.

V gene TRBV9 combines with J gene TRBJ2-7, with D hard to call. V dropped 0 bases and J dropped 3 bases, with 10 bases sitting between them. Germline assignment: CDR1 SGDLS and CDR2 YYNGEE. The CDR3 has 14 residues. The CDR3, as DNA: TGTGCCAGCAGCGTAGGGGCGAATAACTACGAGCAGTACTTC. This gives the protein CASSVGANNYEQYF.

This clone was observed many times. This specimen includes other DNA sequences encoding the same CDR3. The gene calls are TRBV6-5 and TRBJ1-1; possible D gene TRBD1, 6 bases. Trimming left V 0 bases short and J 1 base short, with 6 bases between. The V gene's germline CDR1 is MNHEY and CDR2 SVGAGI. There are 14 residues in the CDR3. CDR3 residues: CASSYSTGNTEAFF. CDR3 nucleotide sequence: TGTGCCAGCAGTTACTCGACAGGGAACACTGAAGCTTTCTTT.

This chain uses TRBV3-1 (or the pseudogene TRBV3-2) with TRBJ1-6; 8 bases are a match to TRBD1. J lost 10 bases, V lost 3 bases, and 8 bases had no gene match. The CDR3 is 15 amino acids. The germline CDR1 and CDR2 sequences are LGHDT and YNNKEL (reference sequence). CDR3: CASSHQGAPNSPLHF. The DNA for the CDR3 is TGTGCCAGCAGCCACCAGGGGGCGCCGAACTCACCCCTCCACTTT.

The chain is built from TRBV5-6 and TRBJ2-2; 7 nucleotides match TRBD2. This CDR3 spans 14 amino acids. Per the germline V gene, CDR1 is SGHDT and CDR2 is YYEEEE. V gave up 1 base and J gave up 4 bases; unmatched junction bases: 1. The CDR3 loop is CASSLSGATGELFF. The CDR3 DNA reads TGTGCCAGCAGCTTGAGCGGGGCCACCGGGGAGCTGTTTTTT.

V and J are TRBV2 and TRBJ2-2, with TRBD2 identical over 11 bases. There are 17 residues in the CDR3. The junction had 5 bases not matched to a gene; V was cut back by 0 bases and J by 5 bases. The germline CDR1 and CDR2 sequences are SNHLY and FYNNEI. The CDR3 DNA reads as TGTGCCAGCAGTGAAGCTAGCGGGGGGGCTACTACCGGGGAGCTGTTTTTT. Translated, it gives CASSEASGGATTGELFF.